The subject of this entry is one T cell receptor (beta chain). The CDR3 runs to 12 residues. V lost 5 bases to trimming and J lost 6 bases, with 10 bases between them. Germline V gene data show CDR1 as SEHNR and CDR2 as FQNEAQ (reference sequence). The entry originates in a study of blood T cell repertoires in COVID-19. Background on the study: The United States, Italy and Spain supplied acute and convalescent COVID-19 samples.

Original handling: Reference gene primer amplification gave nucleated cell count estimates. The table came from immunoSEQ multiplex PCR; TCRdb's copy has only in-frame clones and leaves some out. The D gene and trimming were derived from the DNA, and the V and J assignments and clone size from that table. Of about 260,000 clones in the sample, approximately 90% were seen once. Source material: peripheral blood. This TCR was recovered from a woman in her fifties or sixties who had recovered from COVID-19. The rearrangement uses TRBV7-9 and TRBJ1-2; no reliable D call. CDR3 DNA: TGTGCCAGCAGCCCCGGAGGGAATGGCTACACCTTC. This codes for CASSPGGNGYTF.